This entry lists 2 T cell receptor beta chains sequenced from one sample in a study of T cell repertoires and HLA-DP antigens. No antigen is known for these receptors. The protocol was immunoSEQ multiplex PCR, while the TCRdb copy is restricted to in-frame clones and leaves out a portion. The sample carries roughly 73,000 clones, 80% recorded once. The specimen was CD4+ T cells from PBMCs. The receptor set was obtained from a man aged 60 to 69 in good health and CMV-seronegative.

This rearrangement joins TRBV10-3 to TRBJ2-1, with TRBD2 matching 11 bases. The CDR3 extends over 16 amino acids. J lost 5 bases, V lost 4 bases, and 7 bases had no gene match. CDR1 ENHRY and CDR2 SYGVKD come from the germline V gene. This CDR3 reads CAISALAGGENNEQFF. In DNA form, the CDR3 reads TGTGCCATCAGTGCCCTAGCGGGAGGAGAGAACAATGAGCAGTTCTTC.

This clone was seen a handful of times. The V gene is TRBV6-5, the J gene TRBJ2-5; 10 bases line up with TRBD2. This CDR3 comprises 12 residues. V trimming: 5 bases; J trimming: 7 bases; junction bases outside the gene matches: 1. From germline, CDR1 is MNHEY and CDR2 SVGAGI. The CDR3, as DNA: TGTGCCAGCAGTATAGCGGGAGGGACCCAGTACTTC. Its protein product is CASSIAGGTQYF.